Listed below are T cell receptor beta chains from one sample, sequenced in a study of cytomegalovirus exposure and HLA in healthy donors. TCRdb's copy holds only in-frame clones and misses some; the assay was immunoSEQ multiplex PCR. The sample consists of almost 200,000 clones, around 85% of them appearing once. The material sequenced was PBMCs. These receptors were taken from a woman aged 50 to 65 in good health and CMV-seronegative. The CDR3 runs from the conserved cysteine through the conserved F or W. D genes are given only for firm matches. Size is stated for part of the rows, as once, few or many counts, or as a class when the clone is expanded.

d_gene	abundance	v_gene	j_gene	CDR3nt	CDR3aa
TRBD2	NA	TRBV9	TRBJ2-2	TGTGCCAGCAGCGCCCAGACTAGCGGGAGGGCCACCGGGGAGCTGTTTTTT	CASSAQTSGRATGELFF
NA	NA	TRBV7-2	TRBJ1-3	TGTGCCAGCAGCTTAGGGGCGGGGGCTAGTCCTGGAAACACCATATATTTT	CASSLGAGASPGNTIYF
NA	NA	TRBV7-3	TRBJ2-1	TGTGCCAGCAGCTTGGAGGCAATAAGCTCCTACAATGAGCAGTTCTTC	CASSLEAISSYNEQFF
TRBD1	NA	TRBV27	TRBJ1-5	TGTGCCAGCAGTTTTCGGCAGGGGGCGAGTCAGCCCCAGCATTTT	CASSFRQGASQPQHF
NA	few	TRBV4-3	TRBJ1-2	TGCGCCAGCAGCCAAGACACAGGCGGCCGTAGGGGCTACACCTTC	CASSQDTGGRRGYTF
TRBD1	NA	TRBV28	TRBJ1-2	TGTGCCAGCGCCTGGGGACAGGGGACCGCTGATGGCTACACCTTC	CASAWGQGTADGYTF
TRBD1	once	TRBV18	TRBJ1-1	TGTGCCAGCTCACCCGAAAGCTGGACAGGGATGACTGAAGCTTTCTTT	CASSPESWTGMTEAFF
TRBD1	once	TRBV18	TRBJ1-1	TGTGCCAGCTCACCAATACAGGGGGCCAGTCCCACGCACACTGAAGCTTTCTTT	CASSPIQGASPTHTEAFF
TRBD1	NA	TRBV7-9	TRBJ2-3	TGTGCCAGCAGCGCGCGGACAGGGGAATCAGATACGCAGTATTTT	CASSARTGESDTQYF
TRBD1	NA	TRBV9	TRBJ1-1	TGTGCCAGCCAGACAGGGATGAACACTGAAGCTTTCTTT	CASQTGMNTEAFF
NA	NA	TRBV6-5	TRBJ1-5	TGTGCCAGCAGTTTTCGACAGAACAATCAGCCCCAGCATTTT	CASSFRQNNQPQHF
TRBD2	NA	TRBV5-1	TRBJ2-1	TGCGCCAGCAGCTCCAGCGGGGGCTACAATGAGCAGTTCTTC	CASSSSGGYNEQFF
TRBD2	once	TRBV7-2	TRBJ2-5	TGTGCCAGCAGCCTCGGGGGGGGACCCCAAGAGACCCAGTACTTC	CASSLGGGPQETQYF
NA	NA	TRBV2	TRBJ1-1	TGTGCCAGCACAGGGGAAGGGTTCTCTGAAGCTTTCTTT	CASTGEGFSEAFF
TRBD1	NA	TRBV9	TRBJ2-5	TGTGCCAGCAGCTCCCGAGGGGCAGGGGGTCGAGAGACCCAGTACTTC	CASSSRGAGGRETQYF
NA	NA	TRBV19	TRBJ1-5	TGTGCCAGTAGTATATATACCGGGACTGGCCTGAACCTCTATAGCAATCAGCCCCAGCATTTT	CASSIYTGTGLNLYSNQPQHF